One and the same sample provided the 5 T cell receptor beta chains below, sequenced in a study of blood T cell repertoires in COVID-19. Generated by immunoSEQ multiplex PCR, the TCRdb table keeps only in-frame clones and is missing some. Among about 250,000 clones, about 91% were seen once, and the ten largest hold about 4.5%. What was sequenced was peripheral blood. These receptors all come from a woman in her forties who had recovered from COVID-19.

The chain is built from TRBV5-1 and TRBJ2-3; 7 positions agree with TRBD2. The germline V gene encodes CDR1 SGHRS and CDR2 YFSETQ. With V trimmed by 4 bases and J by 2 bases, 10 bases remained unmatched. This CDR3 spans 16 amino acids. The CDR3 here is CASSLASGLLTDTQYF. DNA for the CDR3: TGCGCCAGCAGCCTGGCTAGCGGCCTACTCACAGATACGCAGTATTTT.

The genes are TRBV9 and TRBJ2-2; 8 bases agree with TRBD1. With V trimmed by 5 bases and J by 1 base, 4 bases remained unmatched. This CDR3 is 15 amino acids long. CDR1 is SGDLS, CDR2 YYNGEE, per germline. CDR3 loop: CASREGQGNTGELFF. The CDR3 region has the DNA TGTGCCAGCAGGGAAGGACAGGGGAACACCGGGGAGCTGTTTTTT.

V and J are TRBV5-4 and TRBJ2-1; 10 bases agree with TRBD2. The V and J ends lost 2 bases and 7 bases, in that order; junction bases with no gene match: 6. CDR1 and CDR2 (germline): SGHNT, YYREEE (reference sequence). The CDR3 is made up of 15 amino acids. The chain's CDR3 is CASSFSGRAGNEQFF. DNA of the CDR3: TGTGCCAGCAGCTTCAGCGGGAGGGCCGGAAATGAGCAGTTCTTC. The full variable domain, its missing parts supplied by reference TRBV5-4 and TRBJ2-1, is ETGVTQSPTHLIKTRGQQVTLRCSSQSGHNTVSWYQQALGQGPQFIFQYYREEENGRGNFPPRFSGLQFPNYSSELNVNALELDDSALYLCASSFSGRAGNEQFFGPGTRLTVL.

The chain uses TRBV7-9 and TRBJ1-5, with D unclear. V lost 1 base and J lost 5, with 15 bases in between. CDR3 size: 16 residues. Germline V gives CDR1 SEHNR, CDR2 FQNEAQ (reference sequence). The CDR3 loop is CASSLGTGDFDQPQHF. The CDR3 DNA follows: TGTGCCAGCAGCTTAGGGACGGGAGATTTCGATCAGCCCCAGCATTTT.

Only one count was recorded for this clone. The V gene is TRBV7-8, the J gene TRBJ2-5; tentatively, D is TRBD2 (5 bases). CDR1 is SGHVS, CDR2 FQNEAQ, per germline. The CDR3 length is 14 residues. V lost 2 bases and J 0 bases, leaving 7 bases between the germline ends. CDR3 loop: CASSLSGNQETQYF. As DNA, the CDR3 is TGTGCCAGCAGCTTATCCGGGAACCAAGAGACCCAGTACTTC.